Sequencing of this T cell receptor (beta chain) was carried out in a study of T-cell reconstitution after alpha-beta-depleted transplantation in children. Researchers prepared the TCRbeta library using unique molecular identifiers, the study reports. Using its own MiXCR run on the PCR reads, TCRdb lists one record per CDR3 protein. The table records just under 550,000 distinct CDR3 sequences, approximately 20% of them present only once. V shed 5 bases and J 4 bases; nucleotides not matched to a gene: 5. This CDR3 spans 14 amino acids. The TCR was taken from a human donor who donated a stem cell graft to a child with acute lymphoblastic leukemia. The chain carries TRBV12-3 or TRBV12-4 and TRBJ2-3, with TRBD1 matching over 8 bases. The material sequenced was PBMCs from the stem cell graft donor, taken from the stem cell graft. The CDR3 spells CASSVQGGPDTQYF. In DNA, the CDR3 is TGTGCCAGCAGTGTACAGGGGGGCCCAGATACGCAGTATTTT.